The 4 T cell receptor beta chains presented below share a single source sample, sequenced in a study of T cells after posttransplantation cyclophosphamide. The repertoire was sequenced with immunoSEQ multiplex PCR; TCRdb's copy has only in-frame clones and lacks some. In the table there are approximately 4,400 clones, about 83% of which are singletons. A marrow graft followed busulfan-fludarabine conditioning, with cyclophosphamide on days +3 and +4. The specimen comprised CD4+ T cells sorted from blood, sampled 242 days after a stem cell transplant with posttransplant cyclophosphamide. The receptor set was obtained from a young adult male patient who received an allogeneic stem cell transplant from a related donor, was CMV-positive, and had no GVHD. Some T cells may be supplied by the graft donor.

This clone has just a few counts. The V call is TRBV6-5, the J call TRBJ2-6; a weak D match, TRBD2 (5 bases). The CDR3 consists of 16 residues. CDR1 MNHEY and CDR2 SVGAGI come from the germline V gene. Trimming removed 2 bases at V and 1 base at J, with 9 bases between. CDR3 DNA sequence: TGTGCCAGCAGTTACACCGGGGAGTCTGGGGCCAACGTCCTGACTTTC. Translated: CASSYTGESGANVLTF.

The count of this clone is one. The chain uses TRBV2 and TRBJ2-7; 7 bases agree with TRBD2. Looked up from germline, CDR1 is SNHLY and CDR2 is FYNNEI. The CDR3 has 13 amino acids. The CDR3, as DNA: TGTGCAGGACGGGTAGCGGGCGCCTACGAGCAGTACTTC. It specifies CAGRVAGAYEQYF. Combining the CDR3 with reference TRBV2 and TRBJ2-7 gives the whole variable domain EPEVTQTPSHQVTQMGQEVILRCVPISNHLYFYWYRQILGQKVEFLVSFYNNEISEKSEIFDDQFSVERPDGSNFTLKIRSTKLEDSAMYFCAGRVAGAYEQYFGPGTRLTVT.

The chain recombines TRBV10-3 with TRBJ2-1; no clear D gene. This CDR3 comprises 11 residues. Trimming removed 4 bases at V and 8 bases at J, with 6 bases between. Germline V lookup: CDR1 ENHRY, CDR2 SYGVKD. The CDR3 spells CAISVSDEQFF. DNA for the CDR3: TGTGCCATCAGTGTGTCCGATGAGCAGTTCTTC.

This chain uses TRBV5-4 with TRBJ1-2, with 8 bases lining up with TRBD1. Germline CDR1 SGHNT, CDR2 YYREEE (reference sequence). This CDR3 has 15 amino acids. V gave up 4 bases and J gave up 8 bases; unmatched junction bases: 13. The CDR3 here is CASSGVTGALSGYTF. CDR3 coding DNA: TGTGCCAGCAGCGGGGTGACAGGGGCCCTTTCGGGCTACACCTTC. The whole variable domain, remainder taken from reference TRBV5-4 and TRBJ1-2, is ETGVTQSPTHLIKTRGQQVTLRCSSQSGHNTVSWYQQALGQGPQFIFQYYREEENGRGNFPPRFSGLQFPNYSSELNVNALELDDSALYLCASSGVTGALSGYTFGSGTRLTVV.